The 18 T cell receptor beta chains below come from one sample, sequenced in a study of technical replicates of blood from a few donors. Assay: immunoSEQ multiplex PCR; the TCRdb copy retains only in-frame clones and omits some. The profile shows about 70,000 clones, approximately 96% of them singletons. What was sequenced was T cells isolated from PBMCs. The origin of the receptors is a human donor in good health.

This chain links TRBV7-3 with TRBJ1-2, with D uncertain. The V and J ends lost 0 bases and 7 bases respectively, with 9 bases between them. CDR1 is SGHTA, CDR2 FQGTGA, per germline. This CDR3 has 13 residues. The CDR3, as DNA: TGTGCCAGCAGCTTAACTGTCCGCGTTGGCTACACCTTC. Translated, it gives CASSLTVRVGYTF.

CDR3 bases: TGCGCCAGCAGCGCCTTGGGGGCCACAGATACGCAGTATTTT. It specifies CASSALGATDTQYF. The chain couples TRBV5-1 to TRBJ2-3; D might be TRBD1 (6 bases). Germline V gene data show CDR1 as SGHRS and CDR2 as YFSETQ. The CDR3 is made up of 14 amino acids. Trimming stripped 4 bases from V and 2 bases from J, with 11 bases between.

The V gene is TRBV4-1, the J gene TRBJ2-7, with 13 bases that match TRBD2. The CDR3 spans 16 residues. The V gene's germline CDR1 is MGHRA and CDR2 YSYEKL. Unmatched junction bases numbered 8, after V lost 5 bases and J lost 4 bases. CDR3 nucleotide sequence: TGCGCCAGCAGCGCGGAACTAGCGGGAGGGTTTTACGAGCAGTACTTC. It encodes CASSAELAGGFYEQYF.

This chain joins TRBV28 and TRBJ2-7; TRBD2 matches at 7 bases. V gave up 2 bases and J gave up 4 bases; unmatched junction bases: 11. This CDR3 has 16 residues. In germline, CDR1 is MDHEN, CDR2 SYDVKM. The CDR3: CASSLGGGVKTYEQYF. CDR3 DNA sequence: TGTGCCAGCAGTTTAGGTGGGGGGGTGAAGACGTACGAGCAGTACTTC.

The chain has TRBV30 and TRBJ1-1; D is undetermined. The germline CDR1 and CDR2 sequences are GTSNPN and SVGIG (reference sequence). V was trimmed by 7 bases and J by 3 bases, leaving 15 bases between them. The CDR3 totals 13 residues. The CDR3 spells CALLGRGYTEAFF. DNA of the CDR3: TGTGCCTTGTTGGGGAGAGGGTACACTGAAGCTTTCTTT.

V and J are TRBV6-6 and TRBJ2-1, with 9 positions matching TRBD1. The CDR3 consists of 15 residues. Germline trimming cut 4 bases from V and 6 bases from J; bases unmatched to any gene: 7. Germline V gene lookup returns CDR1 MNHNY and CDR2 SVGAGI (reference sequence). CDR3 DNA sequence: TGTGCCAGCAGTTTTGGGACAGGGAGTGTCAATGAGCAGTTCTTC. Translation: CASSFGTGSVNEQFF.

This chain uses TRBV19 with TRBJ2-7, with D possibly being TRBD2 (6 bases). Germline CDR1 reads LNHDA; CDR2 reads SQIVND (reference sequence). V was pared by 8 bases and J by 6 bases, with 23 bases between. The CDR3 has 15 residues. In DNA form, the CDR3 reads TGTGCCAGTGCTGGGCGAGCAGCGGGCCTGGTCGAGCAGTACTTC. Residues: CASAGRAAGLVEQYF. The full variable domain, completed using reference TRBV19 and TRBJ2-7, is DGGITQSPKYLFRKEGQNVTLSCEQNLNHDAMYWYRQDPGQGLRLIYYSQIVNDFQKGDIAEGYSVSREKKESFPLTVTSAQKNPTAFYLCASAGRAAGLVEQYFGPGTRLTVT.

The chain uses TRBV19 and TRBJ2-3; 7 bases line up with TRBD2. V dropped 6 bases and J dropped 1; count of bases not matched to a gene: 7. The germline CDR1 and CDR2 sequences are LNHDA and SQIVND (reference sequence). The CDR3 totals 15 residues. As DNA, the CDR3 is TGTGCCAGTAGCGCGGGAGCGTATGGCACAGATACGCAGTATTTT. Its translation: CASSAGAYGTDTQYF.

This clone showed up just once. The V call is TRBV4-1, the J call TRBJ2-3; a weak D match, TRBD2 (6 bases). This CDR3 has 18 amino acids. Germline CDR1 reads MGHRA; CDR2 reads YSYEKL. With 3 bases removed from V and 1 base from J, the gap between germline ends came to 20 bases. The CDR3 is CASSQGEMVDYGTDTQYF. The CDR3, as DNA: TGCGCCAGCAGCCAGGGCGAAATGGTGGACTACGGCACAGATACGCAGTATTTT.

V and J are TRBV2 and TRBJ2-3; 11 bases map to TRBD2. Germline assignment: CDR1 SNHLY and CDR2 FYNNEI. This CDR3 contains 14 residues. Unmatched junction bases numbered 2, after V lost 5 bases and J lost 4 bases. The CDR3 spells CASSTTSGADTQYF. CDR3 DNA: TGTGCCAGCAGTACGACTAGCGGGGCAGATACGCAGTATTTT.

The rearrangement joins TRBV30 to TRBJ2-7, with 7 bases lining up with TRBD1. The germline V gene encodes CDR1 GTSNPN and CDR2 SVGIG (reference sequence). V lost 3 bases, J lost 3 bases, and 8 bases stayed unmatched. The CDR3 sequence is 14 residues long. CDR3 in DNA: TGTGCCTGGAGCCGACAGGGCCCAATCTACGAGCAGTACTTC. Translated: CAWSRQGPIYEQYF.

This clone was observed once. The gene calls are TRBV4-1 and TRBJ2-7; D is unclear. Per the germline V gene, CDR1 is MGHRA and CDR2 is YSYEKL. Trimming shortened V by 0 bases and J by 3 bases, and 21 bases separated the two germline ends. The CDR3 sequence is 18 residues long. The CDR3 region is CASSQDRSSGVINYEQYF. The CDR3 DNA is TGCGCCAGCAGCCAAGATCGGAGTTCCGGCGTTATCAACTACGAGCAGTACTTC.

The chain recombines TRBV29-1 with TRBJ2-1; weak D call: TRBD1 (6 bases). The V gene lost 3 bases and the J gene lost 4 bases, with 10 bases spanning the gap. The CDR3 contains 13 residues. The germline gives CDR1 SQVTM, CDR2 ANQGSEA. The CDR3 sequence: CSVDRGGYNEQFF. The CDR3 DNA sequence: TGCAGCGTTGACAGGGGCGGATACAATGAGCAGTTCTTC.

The J gene is TRBJ1-3, the V gene TRBV7-9, with D uncertain. The ends were cut back, 8 bases at V and 0 bases at J, with 17 bases in the middle. The length of the CDR3 is 16 residues. Germline V CDR1 and CDR2: SEHNR, FQNEAQ (reference sequence). DNA for the CDR3: TGTGCCAGCTTCTCCTTGTACGGGGACTCTGGAAACACCATATATTTT. Its protein is CASFSLYGDSGNTIYF.

This clone came up once. The chain joins TRBV30 to TRBJ2-4; 9 bases align to TRBD1. The ends lost 4 bases at V and 12 bases at J; junction bases unmatched: 4. Germline CDR1 GTSNPN, CDR2 SVGIG (reference sequence). CDR3 length equals 11 residues. Here the CDR3 reads CAWMWDRDQYF. The CDR3 DNA reads TGTGCCTGGATGTGGGACAGGGATCAGTACTTC.

The V gene is TRBV4-1, the J gene TRBJ2-1; 9 positions match TRBD2. The CDR3 is 17 residues long. J was trimmed by 2 bases and V by 1 base; bases with no gene match: 6. CDR1 and CDR2 (germline): MGHRA, YSYEKL. The DNA of the CDR3 is TGCGCCAGCAGCCAAGTTTTGGCGGGAGGGCCCTACAATGAGCAGTTCTTC. The encoded protein is CASSQVLAGGPYNEQFF.

The CDR3 DNA reads TGCGCCAGCAGCCAGCAGGGCAACTTTAATTCACCCCTCCACTTT. This encodes CASSQQGNFNSPLHF. The chain joins TRBV4-1 to TRBJ1-6; D is perhaps TRBD1 (5 bases). CDR3 length: 15 amino acids. Germline CDR1 reads MGHRA; CDR2 reads YSYEKL. V was trimmed by 3 bases and J by 6 bases, leaving 12 bases between them.

The rearrangement links TRBV5-1 to TRBJ2-5; D might be TRBD2 (5 bases). Germline V gene lookup returns CDR1 SGHRS and CDR2 YFSETQ. The CDR3 consists of 15 residues. Trimming took 4 bases from V and 3 from J, leaving 16 bases between them. The CDR3 DNA reads as TGCGCCAGCAGCCCCTATGAGACCGGGGAAGAGACCCAGTACTTC. Protein sequence: CASSPYETGEETQYF.